A single sample is the source of the 16 T cell receptor beta chains below, sequenced in a study of blood T cells in healthy people across ages. A J-beta primer mix and a sample-barcoded 5' primer were used in a second PCR of roughly 7 to 12 cycles. TCRdb analysed the 5' RACE reads with MiXCR anew, one entry per CDR3 protein. The table shows roughly 800,000 distinct CDR3 sequences, with roughly 26% occurring only once. This same sample was also taken into another study, of T cells of mothers and their children.

Sequencing was carried out using blood. These receptors were collected from a boy younger than 18 in good health.

The CDR3: CASSYTLGGFTVTDTQYF. The CDR3 bases are TGTGCCAGCAGCTACACACTGGGGGGGTTCACTGTCACAGATACGCAGTATTTT. This chain links TRBV7-6 with TRBJ2-3, with 7 positions matching TRBD2. The CDR3 has 18 amino acids. Germline V lookup: CDR1 SGHVS, CDR2 FNYEAQ. The V segment lost 4 bases and the J segment 2 bases; nucleotides outside the gene matches: 15.

This clonotype was observed a few times. The chain recombines TRBV5-8 with TRBJ2-1; D is undetermined. The V end lost 7 bases, the J end lost 0 bases, and 14 bases lay between the germline ends. The CDR3 is 15 amino acids. In germline, CDR1 is SGHTS, CDR2 YDEGEE. This CDR3 reads CASALIVSSYNEQFF. The CDR3 DNA is TGTGCCAGCGCGCTGATCGTAAGCTCCTACAATGAGCAGTTCTTC.

V gene TRBV3-1 combines with J gene TRBJ2-3, with TRBD1 as a possible D gene (5 bases). The CDR3 is made up of 17 amino acids. Germline assignment: CDR1 LGHDT and CDR2 YNNKEL (reference sequence). V lost 0 bases and J lost 1, with 14 bases in between. For the CDR3, the DNA is TGTGCCAGCAGCCAAGATGAAACAGGAAGGGGCACAGATACGCAGTATTTT. Its translation is CASSQDETGRGTDTQYF.

Turning to this clonotype: Here the CDR3 omits its conserved ending phenylalanine or tryptophan, so a read error is the likely source. This chain uses TRBV24-1 with TRBJ1-2; D is possibly TRBD1 (6 bases). The germline gives CDR1 KGHDR, CDR2 SFDVKD. Trimming stripped 5 bases from V and 8 bases from J, with 20 bases between. This CDR3 has 15 amino acids. The CDR3 protein is CATSGPGTNFRGYTL. The CDR3 DNA reads TGTGCCACCAGTGGTCCCGGGACAAATTTTCGGGGCTACACCCTC.

The gene calls are TRBV9 and TRBJ2-5; the D is unclear. The better agreement between TRBJ2-1 and the DNA end casts doubt on the J call. From germline, CDR1 is SGDLS and CDR2 YYNGEE. The CDR3 totals 11 residues. CDR3 sequence reads: CASSVGNKQFF. CDR3 bases: TGTGCCAGCAGCGTAGGCAACAAGCAGTTCTTC.

The table lists this clonotype with a few counts. The V and J genes are TRBV6-5 and TRBJ1-4; D possibly corresponds to TRBD1 (5 bases). V lost 8 bases and J 5 bases, leaving 15 bases between the germline ends. The CDR3 loop spans 14 amino acids. Germline CDR1 MNHEY, CDR2 SVGAGI. The CDR3 here is CASGRDFRNEKLFF. The CDR3 bases are TGTGCCAGCGGTCGGGACTTTCGGAATGAAAAACTGTTTTTT.

This clonotype was observed a handful of times. The chain links TRBV11-2 to TRBJ1-4; 8 nucleotides match TRBD1. CDR3 size: 14 residues. Germline lookup yields CDR1 SGHAT and CDR2 FQNNGV. V lost 4 bases, J lost 7 bases, and 5 bases stayed unmatched. CDR3 in amino acids: CASSYQGAAEKLFF. In nucleotides, the CDR3 is TGTGCCAGCAGCTATCAGGGGGCGGCTGAAAAACTGTTTTTT.

This clonotype has a handful of counts. The rearrangement uses TRBV5-1 and TRBJ2-5; TRBD2 is a possible D gene (6 bases). CDR3 size: 18 residues. The germline V gene encodes CDR1 SGHRS and CDR2 YFSETQ. The V and J ends lost 2 bases and 1 base respectively, with 21 bases between them. The CDR3 region has the DNA TGCGCCAGCAGCTTTGGGGTAGGACTATCGATTGGCCAAGAGACCCAGTACTTC. Its translation: CASSFGVGLSIGQETQYF.

This CDR3 reads CATSDDRREWGQYF. In DNA form, the CDR3 reads TGTGCCACCAGTGACGATAGGAGAGAATGGGGGCAGTATTTT. The J gene is TRBJ2-3, the V gene TRBV24-1; unclear D gene. CDR3 length: 14 amino acids. Germline V gene data show CDR1 as KGHDR and CDR2 as SFDVKD. V shed 4 bases and J shed 11 bases, with 18 bases lying between them.

This clonotype was found a few times. A junction boundary mismatches the germline segment, possibly from a read error. This chain links TRBV5-1 with TRBJ2-5, with TRBD1 matching 12 bases. Germline CDR1 reads SGHRS; CDR2 reads YFSETQ. There are 16 residues in the CDR3. Written as DNA, the CDR3 is TGCGCCAACAGCCGGACCGGGACAGGGGGCCTGGAGACCCAGTACTTC. Translated: CANSRTGTGGLETQYF. Combining the CDR3 with reference TRBV5-1 and TRBJ2-5 gives the whole variable domain KAGVTQTPRYLIKTRGQQVTLSCSPISGHRSVSWYQQTPGQGLQFLFEYFSETQRNKGNFPGRFSGRQFSNSRSEMNVSTLELGDSALYLCANSRTGTGGLETQYFGPGTRLLVL.

The chain combines TRBV29-1 with TRBJ2-1; D gene uncertain. Germline CDR1 and CDR2: SQVTM and ANQGSEA. The CDR3 runs 13 residues. V dropped 3 bases and J dropped 0 bases, with 6 bases sitting between them. In DNA, the CDR3 is TGCAGCGTTGATACGAGCTCCTACAATGAGCAGTTCTTC. Residues: CSVDTSSYNEQFF.

This clonotype was detected a few times. The CDR3 coding sequence is TGTGCCACCAGTTGGGGGGAGTATAGCAATCAGCCCCAGCATTTT. Its translation is CATSWGEYSNQPQHF. The V call is TRBV24-1, the J call TRBJ1-5, with D possibly matching TRBD1 (5 bases). The CDR3 sequence is 15 residues long. Germline V gene lookup returns CDR1 KGHDR and CDR2 SFDVKD. V was shortened by 6 bases and J by 0 bases, with 11 bases between the two germline ends.

This chain links TRBV6-6 with TRBJ1-1; no clear D gene. This CDR3 contains 13 residues. Looked up from germline, CDR1 is MNHNY and CDR2 is SVGAGI (reference sequence). The V and J ends lost 2 bases and 1 base respectively, with 5 bases between them. The CDR3 loop reads CASSYSQNTEAFF. Written as DNA, the CDR3 is TGTGCCAGCAGTTACAGCCAGAACACTGAAGCTTTCTTT.

This clonotype is a singleton in its sample. The J gene is TRBJ2-2, the V gene TRBV30; D is undetermined. Germline V lookup: CDR1 GTSNPN, CDR2 SVGIG (reference sequence). The CDR3 is 14 residues long. The germline V and J ends were trimmed by 1 base and 0 bases, with 6 bases remaining between them. CDR3 loop: CAWSGPANTGELFF. Here the CDR3 DNA reads TGTGCCTGGAGTGGACCTGCGAACACCGGGGAGCTGTTTTTT.

V and J are TRBV6-1 and TRBJ2-2; D is undetermined. V lost 10 bases and J lost 2, with 17 bases in between. This CDR3 is 15 amino acids long. Germline values: CDR1 MNHNS, CDR2 SASEGT. The CDR3 protein is CANPGRYTNTGELFF. CDR3 DNA: TGTGCCAACCCAGGACGGTACACCAACACCGGGGAGCTGTTTTTT.

The chain links TRBV5-1 to TRBJ2-5; D may be TRBD2 (6 bases). The tail of the sequence fits TRBJ2-7 better, so the J call may be wrong. In germline, CDR1 is SGHRS, CDR2 YFSETQ. The CDR3 is made up of 15 amino acids. CDR3 in DNA: TGCGCCAGCAGCTTGCGGGACTCCAATTCCTACGAGCAGTACTTC. Translating it yields CASSLRDSNSYEQYF.